This T cell receptor beta chain originates from a study of response to subunit inactivated influenza vaccine. Study-level findings and limits: Each seasonal influenza vaccination recruits few new T cells, the authors suggested.

TCRdb reprocessed the RT-PCR reads via MiXCR and lists one record per CDR3 protein. The sample yields hundreds of thousands of distinct CDR3 sequences, around 15% seen once. Trimming removed 5 bases from V and 1 base from J; junction bases left unmatched: 6. This CDR3 has 16 residues. The germline V gene encodes CDR1 LNHDA and CDR2 SQIVND (reference sequence). As concerns this clonotype: The antigen is undetermined.

The sample was PBMCs from blood, taken about 14 days before vaccination. This chain connects TRBV19 to TRBJ1-4, with 8 bases fitting TRBD1. This clonotype was obtained from a man aged 45-65 years who received an inactivated influenza vaccine. The CDR3 sequence is CASSSPGQGTNEKLFF. The CDR3 nucleotides are TGTGCCAGTAGTTCCCCCGGACAGGGAACTAATGAAAAACTGTTTTTT.